Included here is one TCR beta chain sequence, with context. The CDR3 runs 14 residues. Germline assignment: CDR1 MNHNS and CDR2 SASEGT. V was pared by 0 bases and J by 6 bases, with 12 bases between. Authors' methods: Reference gene primer amplification gave nucleated cell count estimates. Clones were sequenced by immunoSEQ multiplex PCR, and TCRdb holds only the in-frame ones, with some missing. The DNA gave D and trimming, while V, J and clone size come from that table. The profile shows more than 250,000 clones, approximately 85% of them singletons. This sample is part of a study of blood T cell repertoires in COVID-19. Looking at the study overall: The samples span acute and convalescent COVID-19 from the United States, Italy and Spain. T cells, B-cell-depleted T cells, or PBMCs supplied cDNA or gDNA.

Material: peripheral blood. The J gene is TRBJ2-7, the V gene TRBV6-1, with a tentative D call TRBD2 (7 bases). The sequence was obtained from a man aged 50 to 59 with active or convalescent COVID-19. The chain's CDR3 is CASSEAGGALEQYF. The DNA for the CDR3 is TGTGCCAGCAGTGAAGCGGGGGGGGCACTCGAGCAGTACTTC.